This TCR beta chain was observed in a study of blood T cell repertoires in COVID-19. The protocol was immunoSEQ multiplex PCR, while the TCRdb copy is restricted to in-frame clones and leaves out a portion. The data contain around 250,000 clones, around four fifths of them singletons. Germline loops: CDR1 SNHLY, CDR2 FYNNEI. V shed 4 bases and J 4 bases; nucleotides not matched to a gene: 1. The CDR3 length is 14 residues. This chain joins TRBV2 and TRBJ2-3; 11 nucleotides line up with TRBD2. The clonotype originates from a man aged 55 to 70 who had recovered from COVID-19. Sequencing input: peripheral blood. The CDR3 protein is CASSVSGGADTQYF. CDR3 DNA sequence: TGTGCCAGCAGTGTTAGCGGGGGGGCAGATACGCAGTATTTT.